The sequence of this TCR beta chain was determined in a study of cytomegalovirus exposure and HLA in healthy donors. Overall study results and limits: Later analysis demonstrated an association between a missense DCLRE1C variant and TCR beta V- and J-gene trimming. Immune exposure information available was restricted to CMV serostatus.

Regarding this clone: Its antigen is unknown.

CDR1 and CDR2 from the germline V gene are SGHDT and YYEEEE. This CDR3 contains 13 residues. V was clipped by 3 bases and J by 1 base, with 7 bases between them. The PCR was carried out with 60 Vbeta primers and 13 Jbeta primers. Sequencing was performed with immunoSEQ multiplex PCR; in TCRdb, only in-frame clones are kept and a portion is missing. The sample lists 300,000 or so clones, 84% occurring once. The clonotype comes from a woman between 35 and 50 years old in good health and CMV-seropositive. The J gene is TRBJ1-1, the V gene TRBV5-6; a weak D match, TRBD1 (5 bases). Input material: PBMCs. The CDR3: CASSWGGNTEAFF. CDR3 DNA: TGTGCCAGCAGCTGGGGGGGGAACACTGAAGCTTTCTTT.